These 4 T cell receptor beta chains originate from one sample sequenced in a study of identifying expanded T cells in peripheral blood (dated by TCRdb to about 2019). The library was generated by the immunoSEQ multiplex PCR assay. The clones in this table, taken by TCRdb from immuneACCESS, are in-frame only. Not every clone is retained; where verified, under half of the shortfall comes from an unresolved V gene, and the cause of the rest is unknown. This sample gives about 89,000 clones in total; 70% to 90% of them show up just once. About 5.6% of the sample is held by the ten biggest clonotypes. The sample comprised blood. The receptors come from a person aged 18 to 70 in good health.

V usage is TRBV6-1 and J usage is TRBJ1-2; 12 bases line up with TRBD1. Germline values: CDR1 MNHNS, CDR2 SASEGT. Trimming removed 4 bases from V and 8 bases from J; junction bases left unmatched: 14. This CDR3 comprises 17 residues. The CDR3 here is CASSGSSWGQGAEGYTF. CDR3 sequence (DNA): TGTGCCAGCAGTGGTTCCTCATGGGGACAGGGGGCCGAAGGCTACACCTTC.

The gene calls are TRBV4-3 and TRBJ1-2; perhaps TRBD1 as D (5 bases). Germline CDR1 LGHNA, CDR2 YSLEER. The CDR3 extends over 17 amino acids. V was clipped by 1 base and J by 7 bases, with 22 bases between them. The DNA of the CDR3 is TGCGCCAGCAGCCAAGGGGCAACTTATCGGGGCGCTGGTGGCTACACCTTC. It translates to CASSQGATYRGAGGYTF.

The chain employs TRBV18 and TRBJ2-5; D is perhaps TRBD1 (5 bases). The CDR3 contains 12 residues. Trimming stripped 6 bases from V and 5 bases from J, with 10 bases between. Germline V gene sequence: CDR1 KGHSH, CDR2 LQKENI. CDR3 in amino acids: CASSTPGETQYF. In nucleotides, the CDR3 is TGTGCCAGCTCCACTCCAGGGGAGACCCAGTACTTC.

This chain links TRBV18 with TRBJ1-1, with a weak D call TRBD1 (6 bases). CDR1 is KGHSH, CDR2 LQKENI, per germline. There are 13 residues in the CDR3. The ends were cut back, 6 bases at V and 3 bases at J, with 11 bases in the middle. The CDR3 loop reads CASSQKGDTEAFF. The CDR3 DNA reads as TGTGCCAGCTCGCAAAAGGGGGACACTGAAGCTTTCTTT.